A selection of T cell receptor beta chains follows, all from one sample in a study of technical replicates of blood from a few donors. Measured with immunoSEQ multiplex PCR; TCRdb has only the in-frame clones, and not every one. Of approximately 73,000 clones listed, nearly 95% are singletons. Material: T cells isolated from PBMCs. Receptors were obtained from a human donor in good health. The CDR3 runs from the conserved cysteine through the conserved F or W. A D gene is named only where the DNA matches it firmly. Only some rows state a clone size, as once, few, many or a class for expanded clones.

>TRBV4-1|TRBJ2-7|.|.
TGCGCCAGCAGCCAACCGAGCGGCTCCTACGAGCAGTACTTC
CASSQPSGSYEQYF
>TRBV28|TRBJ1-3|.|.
TGTGCCAGCAAAACCCAAGGGGGTCAAGGAAACACCATATATTTT
CASKTQGGQGNTIYF
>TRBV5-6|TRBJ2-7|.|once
TGTGCCAGCAGCCCACCGAGTCCAGGGGCCTCCTACGAGCAGTACTTC
CASSPPSPGASYEQYF
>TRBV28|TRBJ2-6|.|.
TGTGCCAGCAGTTGGCAAACAGGGTCCGGGGCCAACGTCCTGACTTTC
CASSWQTGSGANVLTF
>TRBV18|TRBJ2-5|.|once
TGTGCCAGCTCACCGGGCTATGTAGAGACCCAGTACTTC
CASSPGYVETQYF
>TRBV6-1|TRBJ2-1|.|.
TGTGCCAGCAGTAGCGGCATCCCTTGGGATGAGCAGTTCTTC
CASSSGIPWDEQFF
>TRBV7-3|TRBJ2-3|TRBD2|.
TGTGCCAGCAGCTTAACGTTTTTGCGGGAGGGCCACGATACGCAGTATTTT
CASSLTFLREGHDTQYF
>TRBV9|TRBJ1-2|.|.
TGTGCCAGCAGCTCTGGTGCGGTCGGGGGCTACACCTTC
CASSSGAVGGYTF
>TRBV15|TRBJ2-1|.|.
TGTGCCACCAGCAGAGTTATGACTAGAAGTTTACACTACAATGAGCAGTTCTTC
CATSRVMTRSLHYNEQFF
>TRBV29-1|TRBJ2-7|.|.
TGCAGCGTTGGTCGGGAGAGTCCCTACGAGCAGTACTTC
CSVGRESPYEQYF
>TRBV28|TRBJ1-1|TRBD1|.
TGTGCCAGCAGTTTGGCCGGGACAGGGGGTCCACCGGAAGCTTTCTTT
CASSLAGTGGPPEAFF
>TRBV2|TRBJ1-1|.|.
TGTGCCTGTTGGGACTTGAACACTGAAGCTTTCTTT
CACWDLNTEAFF
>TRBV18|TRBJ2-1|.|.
TGTGCCAGCTCATCCAGAGGCACTAGTTCGCCTGGGAATGAGCAGTTCTTC
CASSSRGTSSPGNEQFF
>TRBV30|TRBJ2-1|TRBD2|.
TGTGCCTGGGCCAGACTAGCCGGCAATGAGCAGTTCTTC
CAWARLAGNEQFF
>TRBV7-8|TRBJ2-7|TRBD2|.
TGTGCCAGCAGCTTGTGGACTAGCGGCTACGAGCAGTACTTC
CASSLWTSGYEQYF
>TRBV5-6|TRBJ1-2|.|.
TGTGCCAGCAGCGAAAAACGGGGCTATGGCTACACCTTC
CASSEKRGYGYTF
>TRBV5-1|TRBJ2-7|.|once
TGCGCCAGCAGCCCCGGGTTAACCTACGAGCAGTACTTC
CASSPGLTYEQYF
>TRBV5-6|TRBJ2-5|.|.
TGTGCCAGCAGCTTGATGCTGGGGCCGACGGAGACCCAGTACTTC
CASSLMLGPTETQYF
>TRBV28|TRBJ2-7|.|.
TGTGCCAGCAGTTTTTTAGCGGCTAGCTCCTACGAGCAGTACTTC
CASSFLAASSYEQYF
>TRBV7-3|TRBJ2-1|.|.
TGTGCCAGCAGCTTAGACGGGGTAGCGGATGAGCAGTTCTTC
CASSLDGVADEQFF
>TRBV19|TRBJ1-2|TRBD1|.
TGTGCCAGTAGTCAGGACAGGGGGCTGAATGGCTACACCTTC
CASSQDRGLNGYTF
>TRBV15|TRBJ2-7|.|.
TGTGCCACCAGCAGAGATCTCAGCTACGAGCAGTACTTC
CATSRDLSYEQYF
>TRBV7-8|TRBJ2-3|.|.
TGTGCCAGCAGCTTAGGTCCTGGCGGGACTTACACAGATACGCAGTATTTT
CASSLGPGGTYTDTQYF
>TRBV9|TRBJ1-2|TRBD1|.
TGTGCCAGCAGCGAGACAGGGGGGGAGTGGAATGGCTACACCTTC
CASSETGGEWNGYTF
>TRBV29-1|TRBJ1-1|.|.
TGCAGCGTTAGGGGCGGGAACACTGAAGCTTTCTTT
CSVRGGNTEAFF
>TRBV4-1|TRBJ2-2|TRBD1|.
TGCGCCAGCAGCCTAAGGGATGGACAGGGCTTCGGGGAGCTGTTTTTT
CASSLRDGQGFGELFF
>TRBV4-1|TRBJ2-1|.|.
TGCGCCAGCAGCCGAGAGTTCCTAGTCCACAATGAGCAGTTCTTC
CASSREFLVHNEQFF
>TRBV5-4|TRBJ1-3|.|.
TGTGCCAGCAGCGCAGGTAGTCGAAACACCATATATTTT
CASSAGSRNTIYF
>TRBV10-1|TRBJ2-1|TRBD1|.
TGCGCCAGCAGTGAGTCGAGGACAGGTAATGAGCAGTTCTTC
CASSESRTGNEQFF
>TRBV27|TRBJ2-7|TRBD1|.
TGTGCCAGCAGTTTGTCGGGACAGATATACGAGCAGTACTTC
CASSLSGQIYEQYF
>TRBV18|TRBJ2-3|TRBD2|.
TGTGCCAGCTCCCTCGGAGCTGCGGGAGATGGTACAGATACGCAGTATTTT
CASSLGAAGDGTDTQYF
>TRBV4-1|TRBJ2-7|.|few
TGCGCCAGCAGCCACTCACAAAACTACGAGCAGTACTTC
CASSHSQNYEQYF
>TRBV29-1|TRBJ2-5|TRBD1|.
TGCAGCGCCGGACAGGGGGCGCAGACCCAGTACTTC
CSAGQGAQTQYF
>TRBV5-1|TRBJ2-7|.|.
TGCGCCAGCCGAGACAGCTCCTACGAGCAGTACTTC
CASRDSSYEQYF
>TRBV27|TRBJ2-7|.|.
TGTGCCAGCAGTTTGAACAGGGCCTCCTACGAGCAGTACTTC
CASSLNRASYEQYF
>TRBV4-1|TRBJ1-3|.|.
TGCGCCAGCAGCCAAGGCCAGGGTGATGGAAACACCATATATTTT
CASSQGQGDGNTIYF
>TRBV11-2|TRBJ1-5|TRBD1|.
TGTGCCAGCAGCGAAGGGGGGACAGGGCAGCCCCAGCATTTT
CASSEGGTGQPQHF
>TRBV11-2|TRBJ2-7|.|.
TGTGCCAGCAGCTTAAACCGGGGAAGCTCCTACGAGCAGTACTTC
CASSLNRGSSYEQYF
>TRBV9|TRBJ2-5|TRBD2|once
TGTGCCAGCAGCGTGGGAGCACTAGCGGGAGGTGATGGGACCCAGTACTTC
CASSVGALAGGDGTQYF
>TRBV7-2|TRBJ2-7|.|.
TGTGCCAGCAGCTTTGGTTGGCCCGGACAGAGATCCTACGAGCAGTACTTC
CASSFGWPGQRSYEQYF
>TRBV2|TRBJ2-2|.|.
TGTGCCAGCAGTGTTTGGCAGGGGTTCTCCGGGGAGCTGTTTTTT
CASSVWQGFSGELFF
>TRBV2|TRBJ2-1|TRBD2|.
TGTGCCAGCGCTGGAATAGCGGGAGGCTATGAGCAGTTCTTC
CASAGIAGGYEQFF
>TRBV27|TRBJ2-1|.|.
TGTGCCAGCAAAAAAGGACTGCTTAACAATGAGCAGTTCTTC
CASKKGLLNNEQFF
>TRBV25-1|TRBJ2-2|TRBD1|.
TGTGCCAGCAGTGCCCCGGACAGGGCGGGAACCGGGGAGCTGTTTTTT
CASSAPDRAGTGELFF
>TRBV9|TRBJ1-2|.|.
TGTGCCAGCAGCGGGGAGAGCTTATACTATGGCTACACCTTC
CASSGESLYYGYTF
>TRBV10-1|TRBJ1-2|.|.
TGCGCCAGCAGTGGAGGTCTAGGCTACACCTTC
CASSGGLGYTF
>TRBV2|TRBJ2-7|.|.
TGTGCCAGCAAGGGAGATTACGAGCAGTACTTC
CASKGDYEQYF
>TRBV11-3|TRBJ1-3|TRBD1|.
TGTGCCAGCAGGAAAAACAGGGGCCAATGGTGGGGCACCATATATTTT
CASRKNRGQWWGTIYF
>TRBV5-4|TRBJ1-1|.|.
TGTGCCCTCGGCAGGGCGATAGGGGCTGAAGCTTTCTTT
CALGRAIGAEAFF
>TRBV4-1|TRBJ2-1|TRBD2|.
TGCGCCAGCAGCCAAGATCGGGCGGGGGACGGTGGGGATGAGCAGTTCTTC
CASSQDRAGDGGDEQFF
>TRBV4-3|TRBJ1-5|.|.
TGCGCCAGCAGCCAAGACCTACAGGGCGGCAATCAGCCCCAGCATTTT
CASSQDLQGGNQPQHF
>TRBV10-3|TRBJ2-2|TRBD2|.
TGTGCCATCAGTGAGTCGATAAGCGGGAGCCGGACCGGGGAGCTGTTTTTT
CAISESISGSRTGELFF
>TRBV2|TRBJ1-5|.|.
TGTGCCAGCAGTGAAGCCAGCGGGAATCAGCCCCAGCATTTT
CASSEASGNQPQHF
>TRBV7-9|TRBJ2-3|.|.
TGTGCCAGCAGCGAGAAGGAGGGGCTTAGAACAGATACGCAGTATTTT
CASSEKEGLRTDTQYF
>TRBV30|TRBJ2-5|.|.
TGTGCCTGGAGTGTAAGCGCTCGTGAGACCCAGTACTTC
CAWSVSARETQYF
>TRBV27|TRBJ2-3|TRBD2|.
TGTGCCAGCAGCCTTCTAGCGGGACTCACAGATACGCAGTATTTT
CASSLLAGLTDTQYF
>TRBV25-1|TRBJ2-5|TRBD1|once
TGTGCCAGCAGTGAACCCGGACAGGTACTATCGACCCAGTACTTC
CASSEPGQVLSTQYF
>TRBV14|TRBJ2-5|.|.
TGTGCCAGCAGCCAAGAAATGGGCGCGGGGACCCAGTACTTC
CASSQEMGAGTQYF